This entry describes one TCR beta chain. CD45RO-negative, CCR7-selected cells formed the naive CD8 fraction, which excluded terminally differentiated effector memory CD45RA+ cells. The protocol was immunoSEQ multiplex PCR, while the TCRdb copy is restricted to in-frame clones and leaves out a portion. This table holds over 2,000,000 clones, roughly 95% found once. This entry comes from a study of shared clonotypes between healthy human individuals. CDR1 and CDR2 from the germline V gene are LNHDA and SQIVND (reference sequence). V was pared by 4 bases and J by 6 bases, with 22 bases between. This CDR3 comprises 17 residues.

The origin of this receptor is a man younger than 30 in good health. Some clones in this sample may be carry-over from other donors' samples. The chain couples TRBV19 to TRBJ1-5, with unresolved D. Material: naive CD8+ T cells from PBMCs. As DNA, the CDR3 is TGTGCCAGTAGTACGTATACGGATGGAGGAGTATTTCAGCCCCAGCATTTT. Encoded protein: CASSTYTDGGVFQPQHF.